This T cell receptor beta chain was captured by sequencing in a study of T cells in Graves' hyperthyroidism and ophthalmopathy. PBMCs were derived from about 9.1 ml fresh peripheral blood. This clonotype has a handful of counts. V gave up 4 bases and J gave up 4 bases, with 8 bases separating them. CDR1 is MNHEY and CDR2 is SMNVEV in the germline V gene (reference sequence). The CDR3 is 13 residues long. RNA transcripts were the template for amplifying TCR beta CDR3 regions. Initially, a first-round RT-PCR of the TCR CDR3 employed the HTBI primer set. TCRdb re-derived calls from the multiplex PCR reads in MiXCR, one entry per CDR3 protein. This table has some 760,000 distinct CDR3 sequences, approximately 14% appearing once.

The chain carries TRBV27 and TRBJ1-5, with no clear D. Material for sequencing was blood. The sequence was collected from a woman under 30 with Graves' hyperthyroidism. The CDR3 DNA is TGTGCCAGCAGTTGGAAGTGGAATCAGCCCCAGCATTTT. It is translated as CASSWKWNQPQHF.